These 28 T cell receptor beta chains came from one sample sequenced in a study of blood T cell repertoires in COVID-19. The assay was immunoSEQ multiplex PCR, and TCRdb's table has in-frame clones only and misses some. The data hold about 110,000 clones, with 60% to 80% observed a single time. Sequenced sample: peripheral blood. The receptors originated from a woman of 80 years or more with active or convalescent COVID-19.

The chain employs TRBV7-2 and TRBJ1-2; a weak D match, TRBD1 (6 bases). Germline V gives CDR1 SGHTA, CDR2 FQGNSA. The CDR3 has 13 residues. V was trimmed by 4 bases and J by 4 bases, leaving 10 bases between them. In DNA form, the CDR3 reads TGTGCCAGCAGCTCGGACAGATTCTATGGCTACACCTTC. It is translated as CASSSDRFYGYTF.

The chain recombines TRBV4-2 with TRBJ2-3, with 7 positions matching TRBD2. Trimming cost V 7 bases and J 2 bases; bases outside gene matches: 9. Germline V gene data show CDR1 as LGHNA and CDR2 as YNFKEQ. CDR3 length: 15 residues. The CDR3 loop is CASTTGGSSTDTQYF. In nucleotides, the CDR3 is TGTGCCAGCACCACCGGGGGGTCCTCCACAGATACGCAGTATTTT.

The DNA for the CDR3 is TGTGCCAGCAGTTTAACGGACACCTCCACAGATACGCAGTATTTT. Protein product: CASSLTDTSTDTQYF. This chain connects TRBV28 to TRBJ2-3, with a tentative D call TRBD1 (5 bases). CDR1 MDHEN and CDR2 SYDVKM come from the germline V gene. CDR3 size: 15 residues. Between the trimmed V and J ends, which lost 2 bases and 2 bases, there was a span of 11 bases.

This clone occurred once. This chain links TRBV20-1 with TRBJ1-1; D is undetermined. Trimming pared 3 bases from V and 5 bases from J, leaving 7 bases between. The length of the CDR3 is 11 residues. Germline-derived CDR1 and CDR2 are DFQATT and SNEGSKA (reference sequence). CDR3 bases: TGCAGTGCTAGTCAACGGACTGAAGCTTTCTTT. Its protein product is CSASQRTEAFF.

This clone has ten or more counts. In nucleotides, the CDR3 is TGTGCCAGCTCCACCTCACAGGGAACGGATGAAAAACTGTTTTTT. As protein: CASSTSQGTDEKLFF. The chain uses TRBV18 and TRBJ1-4; D might be TRBD1 (6 bases). The ends were cut back, 6 bases at V and 6 bases at J, with 17 bases in the middle. From germline, CDR1 is KGHSH and CDR2 LQKENI. CDR3 size: 15 residues.

Worth noting for this clone: The junction differs from germline at one of its ends, possibly a read error. The chain links TRBV7-9 to TRBJ2-1; 10 nucleotides agree with TRBD2. CDR1 is SEHNR, CDR2 FQNEAQ, per germline (reference sequence). This CDR3 spans 14 amino acids. The DNA for the CDR3 is TGTGCCAGCAGCCTAGCGGGAGACTACAATGAGCAGTTCTTC. It codes for CASSLAGDYNEQFF.

The chain combines TRBV2 with TRBJ2-2; D is possibly TRBD2 (5 bases). With 11 bases removed from V and 8 bases from J, the gap between germline ends came to 24 bases. The germline V gene has CDR1 SNHLY and CDR2 FYNNEI. The CDR3 has 15 residues. The DNA of the CDR3 is TGTGCCTCAGCGTGGGCTGGGGATCGGAGGGGGGAGCTGTTTTTT. Its translation is CASAWAGDRRGELFF. Together with reference TRBV2 and TRBJ2-2, the CDR3 gives the full variable domain: EPEVTQTPSHQVTQMGQEVILRCVPISNHLYFYWYRQILGQKVEFLVSFYNNEISEKSEIFDDQFSVERPDGSNFTLKIRSTKLEDSAMYFCASAWAGDRRGELFFGEGSRLTVL.

This clone was recorded once. J is TRBJ2-7 and V is TRBV29-1; D is ambiguous. Germline V gene sequence: CDR1 SQVTM, CDR2 ANQGSEA. V was cut by 4 bases and J by 4 bases, with 8 bases left in between. The CDR3 totals 11 residues. CDR3 nucleotides: TGCAGCGTTGTTGGTCGGTACGAGCAGTACTTC. Protein: CSVVGRYEQYF.

The chain uses TRBV4-1 and TRBJ2-7, with TRBD2 matching 10 bases. Germline trimming cut 2 bases from V and 5 bases from J; bases unmatched to any gene: 9. The CDR3 contains 16 residues. Looked up from germline, CDR1 is MGHRA and CDR2 is YSYEKL. The CDR3: CASSQFSGLATDEQYF. CDR3 nucleotide sequence: TGCGCCAGCAGCCAATTTTCGGGACTAGCGACCGACGAGCAGTACTTC.

This clone occurred a few times. The chain uses TRBV5-1 and TRBJ2-2; 14 positions agree with TRBD2. V dropped 6 bases and J dropped 6; count of bases not matched to a gene: 7. Germline lookup yields CDR1 SGHRS and CDR2 YFSETQ. CDR3 length equals 16 residues. The CDR3: CASIYGTSGSSGELFF. The CDR3 DNA follows: TGCGCCAGCATATACGGGACTAGCGGGAGTTCCGGGGAGCTGTTTTTT. Full variable domain (remainder filled in from reference TRBV5-1 and TRBJ2-2): KAGVTQTPRYLIKTRGQQVTLSCSPISGHRSVSWYQQTPGQGLQFLFEYFSETQRNKGNFPGRFSGRQFSNSRSEMNVSTLELGDSALYLCASIYGTSGSSGELFFGEGSRLTVL.

This clone was detected many times. The J gene is TRBJ2-4, the V gene TRBV27, with TRBD2 identical over 12 bases. The J segment lost 4 bases and the V segment lost 3 bases, leaving 7 bases of the junction unmatched. CDR1 and CDR2 (germline): MNHEY, SMNVEV (reference sequence). The CDR3 consists of 17 residues. The CDR3 sequence is CASSLRLAGDGKNIQYF. The CDR3 nucleotides are TGTGCCAGCAGTTTGCGACTAGCGGGAGATGGGAAAAACATTCAGTACTTC.

V and J are TRBV5-1 and TRBJ1-6; D may be TRBD1 (5 bases). V was cut by 4 bases and J by 14 bases, with 28 bases left in between. The CDR3 sequence is 17 residues long. Germline assignment: CDR1 SGHRS and CDR2 YFSETQ. CDR3 region: CASSRFYRQGSLRTLHF. CDR3 nucleotide sequence: TGCGCCAGCAGCCGCTTTTATCGTCAGGGATCTTTGAGGACCCTCCACTTT.

The chain links TRBV5-4 to TRBJ2-1; 7 nucleotides agree with TRBD2. The length of the CDR3 is 15 residues. Germline V lookup: CDR1 SGHNT, CDR2 YYREEE (reference sequence). The V segment lost 6 bases and the J segment 5 bases; nucleotides outside the gene matches: 11. The CDR3, as DNA: TGTGCCAGCACCCTGGGCGGGAGCCGGGACAATGAGCAGTTCTTC. It codes for CASTLGGSRDNEQFF.

The chain has TRBV4-2 and TRBJ2-1; 10 bases are a match to TRBD2. Germline values: CDR1 LGHNA, CDR2 YNFKEQ. J was trimmed by 2 bases and V by 0 bases; bases with no gene match: 4. The CDR3 has 17 residues. The CDR3 loop is CASSQDLLAGTYNEQFF. CDR3 in DNA: TGTGCCAGCAGCCAAGATCTACTAGCGGGAACCTACAATGAGCAGTTCTTC.

This rearrangement joins TRBV28 to TRBJ1-1, with 7 bases matching TRBD1. Trimming removed 4 bases from V and 1 base from J; junction bases left unmatched: 6. The CDR3 has 15 residues. Germline CDR1 reads MDHEN; CDR2 reads SYDVKM. CDR3 region: CASSSTYRGNTEAFF. As DNA, the CDR3 is TGTGCCAGCAGTTCTACCTACAGGGGGAACACTGAAGCTTTCTTT.

The chain uses TRBV5-1 and TRBJ2-5; 11 bases are a match to TRBD2. The V segment lost 0 bases and the J segment 0 bases; nucleotides outside the gene matches: 1. CDR1 and CDR2 from the germline V gene are SGHRS and YFSETQ. The CDR3 is 16 residues long. The CDR3 here is CASSLGLAGHQETQYF. The CDR3 region has the DNA TGCGCCAGCAGCTTGGGACTAGCGGGACACCAAGAGACCCAGTACTTC.

This clone was observed a handful of times. CDR3: CAWSALWTGNLGYTF. The CDR3 DNA sequence: TGTGCCTGGAGTGCTCTGTGGACAGGGAATTTGGGCTACACCTTC. The chain uses TRBV30 and TRBJ1-2; 8 bases agree with TRBD1. From germline, CDR1 is GTSNPN and CDR2 SVGIG (reference sequence). Trimming removed 1 base from V and 8 bases from J; junction bases left unmatched: 12. This CDR3 contains 15 residues.

Of note for this clone: Other nucleotide sequences in the sample specify the same CDR3. The V call is TRBV11-2, the J call TRBJ1-1; TRBD1 agrees at 7 bases. The CDR3 has 13 residues. V shed 4 bases and J 5 bases; nucleotides not matched to a gene: 4. The germline CDR1 and CDR2 sequences are SGHAT and FQNNGV. The DNA of the CDR3 is TGTGCCAGCAGCTCATACAGGGGTACTGAAGCTTTCTTT. Translating it yields CASSSYRGTEAFF.

The rearrangement joins TRBV4-3 to TRBJ2-7; D call uncertain. The ends were cut back, 0 bases at V and 3 bases at J, with 6 bases in the middle. Germline assignment: CDR1 LGHNA and CDR2 YSLEER. The CDR3 contains 13 residues. DNA of the CDR3: TGCGCCAGCAGCCAAGATCTAGTCTACGAGCAGTACTTC. Protein sequence: CASSQDLVYEQYF.

This chain connects TRBV7-3 to TRBJ2-1, with a weak D call TRBD2 (6 bases). The CDR3 totals 15 residues. Germline V gene lookup returns CDR1 SGHTA and CDR2 FQGTGA. Trimming removed 5 bases at V and 2 bases at J, with 13 bases between. CDR3 sequence: CASSLEGATYNEQFF. The CDR3 DNA reads TGTGCCAGCAGCCTGGAGGGCGCCACCTACAATGAGCAGTTCTTC.

The chain uses TRBV25-1 and TRBJ2-7; tentatively, D is TRBD1 (5 bases). This CDR3 is built from 15 residues. CDR1 MGHDK and CDR2 SYGVNS come from the germline V gene. The V and J ends lost 2 bases and 6 bases respectively, with 17 bases between them. The CDR3 here is CASSEVRGLFTEQYF. The CDR3 DNA is TGTGCCAGCAGTGAAGTTAGGGGTCTGTTCACCGAGCAGTACTTC.

The genes are TRBV11-2 and TRBJ2-1; D unresolved. V was cut by 0 bases and J by 6 bases, with 6 bases left in between. CDR1 is SGHAT, CDR2 FQNNGV, per germline. The CDR3 runs to 13 residues. The CDR3: CASSLDRSNEQFF. CDR3 DNA sequence: TGTGCCAGCAGCTTAGATCGGTCCAATGAGCAGTTCTTC.

J is TRBJ2-2 and V is TRBV7-2; no firm D call. V lost 1 base, J lost 7 bases, and 10 bases lay in between. Germline CDR1 is SGHTA and CDR2 is FQGNSA. The CDR3 is 14 amino acids. CDR3 sequence (DNA): TGTGCCAGCAGCTTAGTCGGAGTACTCGGGGAGCTGTTTTTT. Translating it yields CASSLVGVLGELFF. The whole variable domain, filled in from reference TRBV7-2 and TRBJ2-2, reads GAGVSQSPSNKVTEKGKDVELRCDPISGHTALYWYRQSLGQGLEFLIYFQGNSAPDKSGLPSDRFSAERTGGSVSTLTIQRTQQEDSAVYLCASSLVGVLGELFFGEGSRLTVL.

The chain has TRBV30 and TRBJ2-2; 8 bases align to TRBD1. Losses at the gene ends were 8 bases for V and 1 base for J; bases not matched to a gene: 9. The CDR3 is 15 amino acids. Germline CDR1 GTSNPN, CDR2 SVGIG (reference sequence). Written as DNA, the CDR3 is TGTGCCGGCGGCAGGGGGCAATGGAACACCGGGGAGCTGTTTTTT. This codes for CAGGRGQWNTGELFF.

This clone has a handful of counts. This rearrangement joins TRBV10-1 to TRBJ2-7; D possibly corresponds to TRBD1 (5 bases). V lost 5 bases to trimming and J lost 0 bases, with 5 bases between them. Germline V lookup: CDR1 WNHNN, CDR2 SYGVQD (reference sequence). This CDR3 has 12 residues. The CDR3 protein is CASSTGSYEQYF. The DNA of the CDR3 is TGCGCCAGCAGTACAGGCTCCTACGAGCAGTACTTC.

This clone appeared once. This chain uses TRBV7-8 with TRBJ2-7; 7 bases map to TRBD2. The V segment lost 2 bases and the J segment 1 base; nucleotides outside the gene matches: 8. The germline V gene encodes CDR1 SGHVS and CDR2 FQNEAQ. This CDR3 region has 16 residues. CDR3 DNA: TGTGCCAGCAGCTTAAGATCCAGCGGGACTTCCTACGAGCAGTACTTC. This encodes CASSLRSSGTSYEQYF.

The chain joins TRBV6-2 or TRBV6-3 to TRBJ1-5, with 9 nucleotides matching TRBD1. The CDR3 is 16 amino acids. V was clipped by 2 bases and J by 11 bases; unmatched bases: 13. CDR1 and CDR2 from the germline V gene are MNHEY and SVGEGT. As DNA, the CDR3 is TGTGCCAGCAGTTACATCCGGGACAGGGTGAAATGGGCCCAGCATTTT. As protein: CASSYIRDRVKWAQHF.

This chain uses TRBV28 with TRBJ1-1, with a possible D match to TRBD1 (5 bases). The germline V gene has CDR1 MDHEN and CDR2 SYDVKM. The CDR3 runs 15 residues. With 3 bases removed from V and 3 bases from J, the gap between germline ends came to 14 bases. CDR3 sequence reads: CASSFGGAGYTEAFF. The CDR3 nucleotides are TGTGCCAGCAGTTTCGGGGGAGCGGGATACACTGAAGCTTTCTTT.